The next 7 T cell receptor beta chains were all read from a single sample in a study of response to subunit inactivated influenza vaccine. TCRdb independently ran MiXCR on the RT-PCR reads; one entry per CDR3 protein. Of 400,000 to 650,000 distinct CDR3 sequences in the sample, 6% to 9% were seen once. The sequenced sample was PBMCs from blood, obtained less than 30 months after vaccination. These receptors were taken from a man aged 45-69 years who received an inactivated influenza vaccine.

This clonotype was counted between two and nine times. This chain connects TRBV27 to TRBJ2-2; 12 bases agree with TRBD1. Germline assignment: CDR1 MNHEY and CDR2 SMNVEV (reference sequence). The CDR3 is made up of 16 amino acids. Trimming cost V 5 bases and J 2 bases; bases outside gene matches: 3. CDR3 in DNA: TGTGCCAGCAGTAAGGGACAGGGGGCAAACACCGGGGAGCTGTTTTTT. Translated, it gives CASSKGQGANTGELFF.

This clonotype turned up a few times. The rearrangement links TRBV7-9 to TRBJ2-3; perhaps TRBD1 as D (5 bases). V lost 1 base and J 2 bases, leaving 10 bases between the germline ends. Germline V gene sequence: CDR1 SEHNR, CDR2 FQNEAQ (reference sequence). The CDR3 extends over 15 amino acids. CDR3 DNA: TGTGCCAGCAGCTTAGTACTCAGGGCCACAGATACGCAGTATTTT. Its protein product is CASSLVLRATDTQYF. The entire variable domain, with the rest obtained from reference TRBV7-9 and TRBJ2-3, is as follows: DTGVSQNPRHKITKRGQNVTFRCDPISEHNRLYWYRQTLGQGPEFLTYFQNEAQLEKSRLLSDRFSAERPKGSFSTLEIQRTEQGDSAMYLCASSLVLRATDTQYFGPGTRLTVL.

This clonotype occurred a few times. The chain combines TRBV4-3 with TRBJ2-1; no firm D call. Per germline, CDR1 LGHNA and CDR2 YSLEER. There are 12 residues in the CDR3. Deletions cut 0 bases from V and 11 bases from J, with 8 bases between. For the CDR3, the DNA is TGCGCCAGCAGCCAAGATACAGCAAAGCAGTTCTTC. This sequence encodes CASSQDTAKQFF.

A few counts support this clonotype. The chain uses TRBV10-1 and TRBJ2-5; maybe TRBD2 (6 bases). CDR1 WNHNN and CDR2 SYGVQD come from the germline V gene (reference sequence). Trimming pared 3 bases from V and 5 bases from J, leaving 13 bases between. The CDR3 sequence is 14 residues long. The CDR3 sequence is CASSEQLAQETQYF. The CDR3, as DNA: TGCGCCAGCAGTGAACAACTAGCCCAGGAGACCCAGTACTTC.

This clonotype was seen many times. The rearrangement links TRBV6-2 or TRBV6-3 to TRBJ2-7; 10 bases are a match to TRBD1. The CDR3 sequence is 17 residues long. Germline V CDR1 and CDR2: MNHEY, SVGEGT. With 6 bases clipped from V and 2 bases from J, the junction kept 13 bases outside the gene matches. CDR3 coding DNA: TGTGCCAGCAGCTACAGACGGGACAGGGGATCAACCTACGAGCAGTACTTC. Translation: CASSYRRDRGSTYEQYF.

The chain links TRBV30 to TRBJ2-3; a possible D gene is TRBD1 (5 bases). The CDR3 runs to 12 residues. The germline gives CDR1 GTSNPN, CDR2 SVGIG (reference sequence). V dropped 2 bases and J dropped 7 bases, with 10 bases sitting between them. CDR3 in amino acids: CAWSPDRHTQYF. DNA for the CDR3: TGTGCCTGGAGTCCCGACAGACATACGCAGTATTTT.

This clonotype was seen only a few times. V is TRBV7-2 and J is TRBJ2-3; no definite D call. Trimming removed 2 bases from V and 3 bases from J, with 6 bases in between. The CDR3 runs 13 residues. Germline CDR1 and CDR2: SGHTA and FQGNSA. The CDR3 DNA sequence: TGTGCCAGCAGCTTAACGAAGACAGATACGCAGTATTTT. Protein sequence: CASSLTKTDTQYF.